This TCR beta chain was identified during a study of cytomegalovirus exposure and HLA in healthy donors. Regarding the study as a whole: An ancestry cluster, one associated with Asian ancestry, reportedly showed fewer N-insertions than the roughly 670-donor mean in a later analysis.

Germline CDR1 reads SQVTM; CDR2 reads ANQGSEA. The CDR3 consists of 17 residues. V lost 2 bases to trimming and J lost 3 bases; unmatched junction nucleotides: 9. The study ran its PCR with 60 Vbeta and 13 Jbeta primers. The table came from immunoSEQ multiplex PCR; TCRdb's copy has only in-frame clones and leaves some out. The sample table sets out about 200,000 clones. Note on this clone: Its cognate antigen is unknown.

The source material was PBMCs. The V call is TRBV29-1, the J call TRBJ2-7, with 14 bases matching TRBD2. This sequence was found in a woman under 40 in good health and CMV-seropositive. CDR3 region: CSVEFPGLAGGLYEQYF. CDR3 DNA sequence: TGCAGCGTTGAATTCCCCGGACTAGCGGGGGGACTCTACGAGCAGTACTTC.